The source of this T cell receptor beta chain is a study of blood T cell repertoires in COVID-19. Study-level information: Material from acute and convalescent COVID-19 was sourced from the United States, Italy and Spain.

How the authors handled the data: From reference gene primer amplification, estimates of nucleated cell counts were derived. Data came from immunoSEQ multiplex PCR; TCRdb stores just in-frame clones and leaves some out. V and J calls plus clone size are reproduced from that table; the DNA served to infer D and trimming. The repertoire includes tens of thousands of clones, 73% of them detected once, and around 20% sits in the top ten. The germline gives CDR1 LNHDA, CDR2 SQIVND (reference sequence). The CDR3 totals 15 residues. Germline trimming cut 4 bases from V and 2 bases from J; bases unmatched to any gene: 6.

The sample taken for sequencing was peripheral blood. J is TRBJ2-3 and V is TRBV19, with 7 bases that match TRBD1. The source of this sequence is a man aged 55-75 years with acute or convalescent COVID-19. CDR3 nucleotide sequence: TGTGCCAGTAGTACACAGGGGCTTTACACAGATACGCAGTATTTT. Translation gives CASSTQGLYTDTQYF.